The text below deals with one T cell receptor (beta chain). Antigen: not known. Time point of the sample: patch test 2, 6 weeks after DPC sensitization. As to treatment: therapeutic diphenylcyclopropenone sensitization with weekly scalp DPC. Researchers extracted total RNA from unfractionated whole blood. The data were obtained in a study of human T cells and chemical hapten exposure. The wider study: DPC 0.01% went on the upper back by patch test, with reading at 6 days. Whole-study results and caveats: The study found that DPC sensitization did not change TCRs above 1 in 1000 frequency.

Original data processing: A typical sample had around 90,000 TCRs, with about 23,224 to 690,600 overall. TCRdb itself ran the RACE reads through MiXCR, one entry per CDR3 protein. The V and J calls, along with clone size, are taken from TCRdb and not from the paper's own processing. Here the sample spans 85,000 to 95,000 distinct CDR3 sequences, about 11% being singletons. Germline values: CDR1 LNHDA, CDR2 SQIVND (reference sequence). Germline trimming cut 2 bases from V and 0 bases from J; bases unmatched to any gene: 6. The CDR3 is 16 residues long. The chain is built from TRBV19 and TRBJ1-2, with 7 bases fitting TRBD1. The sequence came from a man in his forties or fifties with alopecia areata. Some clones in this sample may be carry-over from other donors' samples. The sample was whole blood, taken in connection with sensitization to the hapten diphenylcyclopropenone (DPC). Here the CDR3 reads CASSINSGTANYGYTF. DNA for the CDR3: TGTGCCAGTAGTATAAACTCCGGGACAGCTAACTATGGCTACACCTTC.